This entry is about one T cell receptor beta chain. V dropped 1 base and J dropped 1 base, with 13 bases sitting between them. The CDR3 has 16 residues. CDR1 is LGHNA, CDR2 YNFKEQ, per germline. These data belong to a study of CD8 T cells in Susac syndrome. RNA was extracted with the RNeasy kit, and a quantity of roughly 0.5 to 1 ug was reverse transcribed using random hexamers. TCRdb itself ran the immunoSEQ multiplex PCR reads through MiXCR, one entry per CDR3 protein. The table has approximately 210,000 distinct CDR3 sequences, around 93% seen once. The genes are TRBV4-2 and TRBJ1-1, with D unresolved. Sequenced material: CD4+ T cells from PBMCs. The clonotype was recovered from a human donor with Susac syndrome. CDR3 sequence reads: CASSQVLGRANTEAFF. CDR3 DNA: TGTGCCAGCAGCCAAGTCCTTGGACGAGCGAACACTGAAGCTTTCTTT.